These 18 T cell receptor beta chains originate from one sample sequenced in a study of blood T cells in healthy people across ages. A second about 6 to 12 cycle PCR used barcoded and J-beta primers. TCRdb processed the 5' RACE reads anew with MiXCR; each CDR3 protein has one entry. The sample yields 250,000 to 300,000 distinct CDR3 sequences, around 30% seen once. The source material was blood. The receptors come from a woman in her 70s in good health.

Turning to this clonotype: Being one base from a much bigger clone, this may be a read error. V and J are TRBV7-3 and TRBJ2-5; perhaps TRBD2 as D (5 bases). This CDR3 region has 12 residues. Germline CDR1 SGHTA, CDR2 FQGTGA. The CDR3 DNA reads TGTGCCAGCAGCCGGAGCGGAAATGAGCGGTTCTTC. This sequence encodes CASSRSGNERFF.

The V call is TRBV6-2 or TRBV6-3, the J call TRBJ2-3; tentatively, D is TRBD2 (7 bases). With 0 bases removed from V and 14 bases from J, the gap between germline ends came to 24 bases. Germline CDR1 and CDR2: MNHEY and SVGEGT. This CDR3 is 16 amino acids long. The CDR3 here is CASSYSDSGARWTSYF. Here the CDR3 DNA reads TGTGCCAGCAGTTACTCGGACAGCGGGGCTAGGTGGACCTCGTATTTT.

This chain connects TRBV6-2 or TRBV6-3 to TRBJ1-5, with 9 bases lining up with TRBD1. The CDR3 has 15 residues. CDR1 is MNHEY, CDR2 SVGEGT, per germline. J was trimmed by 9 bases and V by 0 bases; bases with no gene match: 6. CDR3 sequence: CASSYSTGGPVPQHF. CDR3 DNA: TGTGCCAGCAGTTACTCTACAGGGGGCCCAGTGCCCCAGCATTTT.

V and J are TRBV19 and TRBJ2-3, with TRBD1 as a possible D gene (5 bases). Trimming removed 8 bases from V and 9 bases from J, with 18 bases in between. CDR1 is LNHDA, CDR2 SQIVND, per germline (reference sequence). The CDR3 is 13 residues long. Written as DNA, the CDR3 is TGTGCCAGTGATGCAGGGCAGTTCCAGACGCAGTATTTT. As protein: CASDAGQFQTQYF. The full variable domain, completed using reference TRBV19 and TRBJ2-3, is DGGITQSPKYLFRKEGQNVTLSCEQNLNHDAMYWYRQDPGQGLRLIYYSQIVNDFQKGDIAEGYSVSREKKESFPLTVTSAQKNPTAFYLCASDAGQFQTQYFGPGTRLTVL.

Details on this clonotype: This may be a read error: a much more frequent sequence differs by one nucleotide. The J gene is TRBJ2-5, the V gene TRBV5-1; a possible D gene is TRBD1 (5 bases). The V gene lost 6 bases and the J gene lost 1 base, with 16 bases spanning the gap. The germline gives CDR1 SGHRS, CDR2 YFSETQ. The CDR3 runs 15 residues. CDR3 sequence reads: CASTPTGRLQETQYF. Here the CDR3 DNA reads TGCGCCAGCACCCCCACAGGCAGGCTCCAAGAGACCCAGTACTTC.

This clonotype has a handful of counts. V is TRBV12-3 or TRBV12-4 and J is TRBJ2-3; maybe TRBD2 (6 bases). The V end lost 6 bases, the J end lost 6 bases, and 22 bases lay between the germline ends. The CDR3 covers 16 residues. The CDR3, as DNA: TGTGCCAGCAGCCGGCCGGGACCACCGGAGGGGGATACGCAGTATTTT. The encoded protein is CASSRPGPPEGDTQYF.

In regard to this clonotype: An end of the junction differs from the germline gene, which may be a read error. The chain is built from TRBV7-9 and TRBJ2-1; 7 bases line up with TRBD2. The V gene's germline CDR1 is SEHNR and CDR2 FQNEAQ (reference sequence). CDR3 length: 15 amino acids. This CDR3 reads CASGLAAAGYNEQFF. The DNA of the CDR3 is TGTGCCAGCGGCTTAGCGGCAGCGGGGTACAATGAGCAGTTCTTC.

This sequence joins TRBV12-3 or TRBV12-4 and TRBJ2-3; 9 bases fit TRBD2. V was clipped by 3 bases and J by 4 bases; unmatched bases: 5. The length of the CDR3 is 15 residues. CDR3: CASSFAGGQADTQYF. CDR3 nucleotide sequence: TGTGCCAGCAGTTTTGCGGGAGGGCAAGCAGATACGCAGTATTTT.

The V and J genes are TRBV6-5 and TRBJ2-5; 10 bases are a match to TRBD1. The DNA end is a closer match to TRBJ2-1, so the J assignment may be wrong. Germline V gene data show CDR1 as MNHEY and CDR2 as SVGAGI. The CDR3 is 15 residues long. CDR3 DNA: TGTGCCAGCAGTTTCGGACAGGGGGGACCGAATGAGCAGTTCTTC. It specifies CASSFGQGGPNEQFF.

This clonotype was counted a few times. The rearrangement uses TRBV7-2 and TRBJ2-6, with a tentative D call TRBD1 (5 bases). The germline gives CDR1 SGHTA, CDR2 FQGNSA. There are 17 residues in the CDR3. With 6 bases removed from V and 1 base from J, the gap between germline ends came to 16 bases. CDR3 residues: CASSRAGPGSGANVLTF. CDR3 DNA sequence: TGTGCCAGCAGTCGCGCCGGGCCAGGGTCTGGGGCCAACGTCCTGACTTTC.

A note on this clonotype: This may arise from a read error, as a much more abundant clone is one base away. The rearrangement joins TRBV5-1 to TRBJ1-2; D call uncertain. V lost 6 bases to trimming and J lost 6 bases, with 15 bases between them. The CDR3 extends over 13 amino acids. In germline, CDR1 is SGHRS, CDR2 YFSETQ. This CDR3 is CASKDLRNHGYTF. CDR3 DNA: TGCGCCAGCAAAGACCTCCGGAACCATGGCTACACCTTC.

CDR3 amino acids: CASSLIANLAGENTDTQYF. The CDR3 DNA reads as TGTGCCAGCAGTTTAATAGCCAATTTAGCGGGGGAGAACACAGATACGCAGTATTTT. V usage is TRBV12-3 or TRBV12-4 and J usage is TRBJ2-3, with 9 bases matching TRBD2. CDR3 size: 19 residues. With 2 bases clipped from V and 2 bases from J, the junction kept 14 bases outside the gene matches.

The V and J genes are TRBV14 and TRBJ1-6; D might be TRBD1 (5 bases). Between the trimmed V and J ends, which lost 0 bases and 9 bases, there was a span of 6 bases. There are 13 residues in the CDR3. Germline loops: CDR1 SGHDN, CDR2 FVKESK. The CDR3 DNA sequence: TGTGCCAGCAGCCAAGACAGGGTTTCACCCCTCCACTTT. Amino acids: CASSQDRVSPLHF.

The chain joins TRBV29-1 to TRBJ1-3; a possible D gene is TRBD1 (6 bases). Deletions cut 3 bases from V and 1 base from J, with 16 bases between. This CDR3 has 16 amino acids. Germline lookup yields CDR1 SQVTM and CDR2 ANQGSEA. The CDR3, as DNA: TGCAGCGTTGATCAGGGGCAGGGGAAATCTGGAAACACCATATATTTT. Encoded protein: CSVDQGQGKSGNTIYF.

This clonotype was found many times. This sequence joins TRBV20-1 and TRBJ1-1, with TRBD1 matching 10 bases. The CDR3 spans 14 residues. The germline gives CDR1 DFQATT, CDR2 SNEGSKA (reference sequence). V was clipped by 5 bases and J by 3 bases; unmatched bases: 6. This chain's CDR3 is CSAARQGADTEAFF. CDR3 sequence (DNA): TGCAGTGCTGCCCGACAGGGGGCGGACACTGAAGCTTTCTTT.

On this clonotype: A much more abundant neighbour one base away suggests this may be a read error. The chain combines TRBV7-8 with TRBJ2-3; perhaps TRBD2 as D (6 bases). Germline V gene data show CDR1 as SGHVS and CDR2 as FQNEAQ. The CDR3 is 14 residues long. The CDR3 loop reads CASSLSGVTDTRYF. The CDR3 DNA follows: TGTGCCAGCAGCTTATCGGGAGTCACAGATACGCGGTATTTT. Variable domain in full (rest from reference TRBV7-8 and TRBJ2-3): GAGVSQSPRYKVAKRGQDVALRCDPISGHVSLFWYQQALGQGPEFLTYFQNEAQLDKSGLPSDRFFAERPEGSVSTLKIQRTQQEDSAVYLCASSLSGVTDTRYFGPGTRLTVL.

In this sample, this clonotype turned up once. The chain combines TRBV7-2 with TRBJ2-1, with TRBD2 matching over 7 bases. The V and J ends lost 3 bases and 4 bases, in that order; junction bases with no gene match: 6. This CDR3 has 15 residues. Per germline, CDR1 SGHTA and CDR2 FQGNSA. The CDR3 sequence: CASSFEREGYNEQFF. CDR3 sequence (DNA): TGTGCCAGCAGCTTCGAGCGGGAAGGGTACAATGAGCAGTTCTTC. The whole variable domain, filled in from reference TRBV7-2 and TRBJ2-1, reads GAGVSQSPSNKVTEKGKDVELRCDPISGHTALYWYRQSLGQGLEFLIYFQGNSAPDKSGLPSDRFSAERTGGSVSTLTIQRTQQEDSAVYLCASSFEREGYNEQFFGPGTRLTVL.

The CDR3 DNA reads as TGTGCCAGCAGTACGCGACAGGGTTTGGGAGATACGCAGTATTTT. This codes for CASSTRQGLGDTQYF. The chain combines TRBV27 with TRBJ2-3; 7 bases fit TRBD1. V was pared by 5 bases and J by 5 bases, with 10 bases of the junction left unmatched. Germline V gives CDR1 MNHEY, CDR2 SMNVEV (reference sequence). The CDR3 length is 15 residues.